This T cell receptor (beta chain) is from a study of OX40 agonist ivuxolimab in advanced cancers. Overall study context: Patients took ivuxolimab, an agonistic anti-OX40 (CD134) antibody. One patient with hepatocellular carcinoma and two with cutaneous melanoma, three in all, had partial responses.

Baseline, cycle 4 day 1, and cycle 7 day 1 were the blood sampling points. The protocol was immunoSEQ multiplex PCR, while the TCRdb copy is restricted to in-frame clones and leaves out a portion. The data contain tens of thousands of clones, approximately 80% of them singletons. Germline V gives CDR1 MNHEY, CDR2 SVGAGI. Trimming removed 2 bases from V and 9 bases from J, with 13 bases in between. The CDR3 sequence is 13 residues long. V usage is TRBV6-5 and J usage is TRBJ1-2; the D is unclear. Sequences were derived from CD4+ or CD8+ T cells sorted from blood, sampled in a trial of the OX40 agonist ivuxolimab. This receptor was identified in an adult with an advanced solid tumor such as melanoma, head and neck, liver or kidney cancer. The CDR3 sequence is CASSYQEGFRYTF. CDR3 nucleotides: TGTGCCAGCAGTTACCAAGAAGGCTTCCGCTACACCTTC.